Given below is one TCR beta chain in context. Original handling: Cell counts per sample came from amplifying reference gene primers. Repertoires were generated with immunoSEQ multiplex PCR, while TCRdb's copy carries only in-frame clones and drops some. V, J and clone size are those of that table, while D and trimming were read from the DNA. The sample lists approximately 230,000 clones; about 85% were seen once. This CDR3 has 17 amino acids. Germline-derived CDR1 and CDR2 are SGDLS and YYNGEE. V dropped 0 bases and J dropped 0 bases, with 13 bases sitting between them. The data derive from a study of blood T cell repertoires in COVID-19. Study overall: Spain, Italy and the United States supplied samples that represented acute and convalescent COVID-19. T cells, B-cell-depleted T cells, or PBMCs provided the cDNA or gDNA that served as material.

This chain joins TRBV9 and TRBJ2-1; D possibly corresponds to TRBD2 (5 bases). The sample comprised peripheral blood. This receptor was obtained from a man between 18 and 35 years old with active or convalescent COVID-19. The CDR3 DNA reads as TGTGCCAGCAGCGTAGGAGAGGGCCTCACCTCCTACAATGAGCAGTTCTTC. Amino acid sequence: CASSVGEGLTSYNEQFF.